What follows is one T cell receptor beta chain and its context. No antigen is known for it. The sample belongs to a study of early stage breast cancer tumors. Study background: Under 10 ER+/PR+/HER2- tumors were invasive ductal; a few were invasive lobular.

Trimming removed 5 bases at V and 2 bases at J, with 14 bases between. The CDR3 is made up of 15 amino acids. Germline V CDR1 and CDR2: LNHDA, SQIVND (reference sequence). The repertoire was sequenced with immunoSEQ multiplex PCR; TCRdb's copy has only in-frame clones and lacks some. Seen here are roughly 25,000 clones, about 70% observed once, and the top ten hold less than 10%. Study-level points and caveats: Comparing each tissue with blood distinguished tumor from normal in most of the 16 patients.

J is TRBJ2-3 and V is TRBV19; D unresolved. Sequencing was carried out using breast tumor tissue. The sequence derives from a person aged 55 to 69 with breast cancer. In DNA, the CDR3 is TGTGCCAGTAGTGAGGCGACCCATCCCACAGATACGCAGTATTTT. It translates to CASSEATHPTDTQYF.